The sequence of this T cell receptor (beta chain) was determined in a study of spatial heterogeneity in lung cancer. Study context: The count of detected beta-chain sequences consistently exceeded that of alpha-chain sequences.

Judged by abundance, this clonotype is medium-sized. The time point denotes: sample taken at primary tumor resection. No cells were sorted before sequencing. The whole RNA sequenced was extracted from tumor, nontumor lung or frozen PBMC. The germline CDR1 and CDR2 sequences are MNHEY and SVGEGT. V was clipped by 5 bases and J by 1 base; unmatched bases: 4. There are 15 residues in the CDR3. TCRdb reanalysed the 5' RACE reads using MiXCR and keeps one entry per CDR3 protein. The sample consists of approximately 2,000 distinct CDR3 sequences, 6.8% of them appearing once. This receptor was obtained from a male donor with early-stage non-small cell lung cancer. J is TRBJ1-5 and V is TRBV6-2 or TRBV6-3; TRBD1 matches at 8 bases. The sample here was normal lung tissue next to the tumor, taken at surgery. As DNA, the CDR3 is TGTGCCAGCAGTCTAACAGGGGGAAGCAATCAGCCCCAGCATTTT. Its translation: CASSLTGGSNQPQHF.